A single sample is the source of the 5 T cell receptor beta chains below, sequenced in a study of beta chain features in type 1 diabetes. Study conclusions and caveats: For Type 1 diabetes patients, all four CD4+ subsets carried TCRB CDR3s that were moderately but significantly shorter.

What was sequenced were expressed TCRB transcripts, since all of the isolated RNA had been reverse transcribed. Using immunoSEQ multiplex PCR, the repertoire was profiled, and TCRdb retains in-frame clones only, with some absent. Seen here are hundreds of thousands of clones, about an eighth observed once, and the top ten hold 0.03% to 0.045%. For these receptors, no antigen is known. Material for sequencing was naive CD4+ T cells from blood. The receptors stem from a man between 18 and 29 years old with type 1 diabetes.

This clone was detected a few times. The J gene is TRBJ2-5, the V gene TRBV7-2; maybe TRBD1 (5 bases). CDR3 size: 14 residues. The ends were cut back, 2 bases at V and 3 bases at J, with 10 bases in the middle. The V gene's germline CDR1 is SGHTA and CDR2 FQGNSA. CDR3 residues: CASSLSGHEETQYF. The CDR3 DNA is TGTGCCAGCAGCTTATCTGGACACGAAGAGACCCAGTACTTC.

This clone appeared a few times. The J gene is TRBJ1-3, the V gene TRBV28; D is unclear. V was shortened by 1 base and J by 8 bases, with 12 bases between the two germline ends. CDR1 and CDR2 (germline): MDHEN, SYDVKM. The CDR3 has 14 amino acids. The CDR3 loop is CASSLSVHSYTIYF. Written as DNA, the CDR3 is TGTGCCAGCAGTTTATCTGTCCACTCCTACACCATATATTTT.

The chain employs TRBV7-2 and TRBJ2-5; D may correspond to TRBD1 or TRBD2 (5 bases each). The V and J ends lost 5 bases and 7 bases respectively, with 17 bases between them. The germline CDR1 and CDR2 sequences are SGHTA and FQGNSA. This CDR3 comprises 14 residues. The CDR3 sequence: CASSRNSAGRTQYF. The CDR3 DNA sequence: TGTGCCAGCAGCCGTAACTCCGCAGGGAGGACCCAGTACTTC.

The chain recombines TRBV2 with TRBJ1-1; D is unclear. Germline lookup yields CDR1 SNHLY and CDR2 FYNNEI. CDR3 length equals 14 residues. With 8 bases removed from V and 6 bases from J, the gap between germline ends came to 19 bases. Written as DNA, the CDR3 is TGTGCCAGCCCAACCGGGCGCGCAAGACCTGAAGCTTTCTTT. This gives the protein CASPTGRARPEAFF. Variable domain in full (rest from reference TRBV2 and TRBJ1-1): EPEVTQTPSHQVTQMGQEVILRCVPISNHLYFYWYRQILGQKVEFLVSFYNNEISEKSEIFDDQFSVERPDGSNFTLKIRSTKLEDSAMYFCASPTGRARPEAFFGQGTRLTVV.

This clone was found a few times. J is TRBJ2-1 and V is TRBV5-1, with 12 nucleotides matching TRBD2. CDR1 and CDR2 from the germline V gene are SGHRS and YFSETQ. V lost 4 bases to trimming and J lost 10 bases; unmatched junction nucleotides: 6. The CDR3 totals 14 residues. CDR3 nucleotide sequence: TGCGCCAGCAGCAAACGGACTAGCGGGGACGAGCAGTTCTTC. Translating it yields CASSKRTSGDEQFF.